The clone carrying this TCR beta chain was found a few times. Its antigen is unidentified. There are 17 residues in the CDR3. The J segment lost 3 bases and the V segment lost 5 bases, leaving 15 bases of the junction unmatched. Germline values: CDR1 LNHNV, CDR2 YYDKDF (reference sequence). TCRdb fed the 5' RACE reads into MiXCR, producing one record per CDR3 protein. The sample shows 400,000 to 550,000 distinct CDR3 sequences, around 25% of them seen only once. The data stem from a study of T-cell memory formation after mild COVID-19. At the level of the study: The TCR clusters were mostly specific to one donor.

Study-wide points: Clones shrinking between day 15 and 85 showed a balanced CD4/CD8 split, and those that grew later tilted toward CD4+. Among CD4+ contracting clones, most were CM and EM, and CD8+ ones EMRA. Pre-infection memory carried some responding clones, suggesting that cross-reactive memory joined.

This receptor was taken from an adult woman who had mild COVID-19 (a few samples of this study predate the infection). Cell type and time point are not known. The sequenced sample was PBMCs or a T cell subset sorted from them (not recorded which). The chain recombines TRBV15 with TRBJ2-5; 7 bases agree with TRBD2. CDR3: CATSGLSAGVLEETQYF. CDR3 DNA sequence: TGTGCCACCAGCGGGCTTTCGGCGGGGGTGTTGGAAGAGACCCAGTACTTC. Supplemented by reference TRBV15 and TRBJ2-5, the full variable domain reads DAMVIQNPRYQVTQFGKPVTLSCSQTLNHNVMYWYQQKSSQAPKLLFHYYDKDFNNEADTPDNFQSRRPNTSFCFLDIRSPGLGDTAMYLCATSGLSAGVLEETQYFGPGTRLLVL.